This T cell receptor (beta chain) stems from a study of response to subunit inactivated influenza vaccine. Using its own MiXCR run on the RT-PCR reads, TCRdb lists one record per CDR3 protein. The sample contains hundreds of thousands of distinct CDR3 sequences, more than 15% of which appear only once. This clonotype was seen a few times. Its cognate antigen is unknown. The length of the CDR3 is 14 residues. V was trimmed by 6 bases and J by 6 bases, leaving 15 bases between them. Overall study findings and caveats: The authors put forward the suggestion that each seasonal influenza vaccination may bring in only a limited number of new T cells.

The sequence derives from a man in his fifties who received an inactivated influenza vaccine. The rearrangement links TRBV12-3 or TRBV12-4 to TRBJ2-1; a weak D match, TRBD2 (5 bases). The sequences come from PBMCs from blood, collected roughly 12 days after vaccination. The CDR3 DNA is TGTGCCAGCAGCAAAACCCGACTAATCAATGAGCAGTTCTTC. This sequence encodes CASSKTRLINEQFF.